The present entry profiles one T cell receptor beta chain with its context. What it binds is not known. CDR1 is MDHEN and CDR2 is SYDVKM in the germline V gene. V was clipped by 4 bases and J by 2 bases, with 9 bases between them. This CDR3 spans 13 amino acids. The data were produced by immunoSEQ multiplex PCR, yet TCRdb's version contains in-frame clones alone and is incomplete. Among approximately 120,000 clones listed, less than 95% were seen once. These data come from a study of OX40 agonist ivuxolimab in advanced cancers. About the research overall: Hepatocellular carcinoma, melanoma, renal cell or head and neck cancer affected the dose-escalation patients. Study-wide points: On average, CD8+ T cells showed a greater number of expanded clones than CD4+.

This TCR derives from an adult with an advanced solid tumor such as melanoma, head and neck, liver or kidney cancer. V is TRBV28 and J is TRBJ2-7, with D perhaps assigned TRBD1 or TRBD2 (5 bases each). The sample consisted of CD4+ or CD8+ T cells sorted from blood, taken in a trial of the OX40 agonist ivuxolimab. The CDR3 protein is CASSSGPPYEQYF. CDR3 coding DNA: TGTGCCAGCAGTTCGGGACCACCCTACGAGCAGTACTTC.